This TCR beta chain emerged from a study of OX40 agonist ivuxolimab in advanced cancers. Study at large: Cohort: 75% to 90% men, mean age about 60, aged about 23 to 79.

Using immunoSEQ multiplex PCR, the repertoire was profiled, and TCRdb retains in-frame clones only, with some absent. This sample carries some 60,000 clones, around 90% of them seen once, and the ten largest clones take about a sixth. Broader study findings: CD4+ and CD8+ T cells in blood underwent clonal expansion by week 6 at 0.1 to 3.0 mg/kg. Expansion of clones was among the lowest in partial responders at 0.1-3.0 mg/kg.

This clone turned up a few times. What it binds is unknown. The CDR3 runs to 12 residues. V was clipped by 2 bases and J by 5 bases, with 6 bases between them. CDR1 and CDR2 from the germline V gene are PRHDT and FYEKMQ (reference sequence). Blood specimens came from baseline, cycle 4 day 1, and cycle 7 day 1. The TCR sequence derives from an adult with an advanced solid tumor such as melanoma, head and neck, liver or kidney cancer. The sequences come from CD4+ or CD8+ T cells sorted from blood, collected in a trial of the OX40 agonist ivuxolimab. The rearrangement uses TRBV13 and TRBJ2-5; D perhaps matches TRBD1 (6 bases). CDR3 sequence reads: CASSLRGETQYF. The CDR3 bases are TGTGCCAGCAGCTTAAGGGGGGAGACCCAGTACTTC.